Each of the 19 T cell receptor beta chains below was sequenced from the same sample in a study. TCRdb independently ran MiXCR on the RT-PCR reads; one entry per CDR3 protein. The table shows around 700,000 distinct CDR3 sequences, with approximately 15% occurring only once. Source material: memory CD4+ T cells from blood. The receptors derive from a female donor in good health, serving as a healthy control.

J is TRBJ2-1 and V is TRBV30; D ambiguous. This CDR3 has 11 amino acids. Germline lookup yields CDR1 GTSNPN and CDR2 SVGIG (reference sequence). CDR3 in DNA: TGTGCGAGGAGCTCCTACAATGAGCAGTTCTTC. This sequence encodes CARSSYNEQFF.

This clonotype was counted ten times or more. In DNA form, the CDR3 reads TGCAGCGTTGACAAAGCCGGGACAGGTGGGGAGCAGTACTTC. Protein product: CSVDKAGTGGEQYF. The chain is built from TRBV29-1 and TRBJ2-7; 8 bases line up with TRBD1. CDR1 SQVTM and CDR2 ANQGSEA come from the germline V gene. The CDR3 totals 14 residues. Trimming removed 3 bases from V and 7 bases from J; junction bases left unmatched: 11.

In its sample, this clonotype was seen many times. The CDR3 loop reads CASSLGLGTNYGYTF. In DNA, the CDR3 is TGTGCCAGCAGTTTAGGGCTCGGTACCAACTATGGCTACACCTTC. This sequence joins TRBV12-3 or TRBV12-4 and TRBJ1-2; D is uncertain. The CDR3 runs to 15 residues. The V and J ends lost 1 base and 2 bases respectively, with 11 bases between them.

J is TRBJ2-5 and V is TRBV6-2 or TRBV6-3; D is perhaps TRBD1 (6 bases). This CDR3 has 15 amino acids. Germline V CDR1 and CDR2: MNHEY, SVGEGT. Trimming stripped 6 bases from V and 6 bases from J, with 20 bases between. The CDR3 coding sequence is TGTGCCAGCAGCGCCAGAGGGGGTTTGACACAGACCCAGTACTTC. This codes for CASSARGGLTQTQYF.

This clonotype was seen at least ten times. This chain joins TRBV12-3 or TRBV12-4 and TRBJ2-5; 10 positions match TRBD2. The CDR3 is made up of 15 amino acids. The V segment lost 3 bases and the J segment 3 bases; nucleotides outside the gene matches: 4. The CDR3 DNA is TGTGCCAGCAGTTTTTCTAGCGGGGGCAAAGAGACCCAGTACTTC. Its protein is CASSFSSGGKETQYF.

Only a few counts were recorded for this clonotype. The chain recombines TRBV18 with TRBJ1-1; possibly TRBD1 for D (6 bases). Trimming stripped 8 bases from V and 1 base from J, with 20 bases between. The CDR3 consists of 16 residues. Germline-derived CDR1 and CDR2 are KGHSH and LQKENI. The CDR3 DNA follows: TGTGCCAGCCATCGGGACATCTATCATCAGAACACTGAAGCTTTCTTT. Protein product: CASHRDIYHQNTEAFF.

V usage is TRBV7-7 and J usage is TRBJ2-2; 8 bases are shared with TRBD1. The trim removed 5 bases at V and 5 bases at J, leaving 4 bases unmatched. This CDR3 spans 14 amino acids. Germline assignment: CDR1 SSHAT and CDR2 FNYEAQ (reference sequence). CDR3 in amino acids: CASSARQGTGELFF. The CDR3 DNA is TGTGCCAGCAGCGCCCGACAGGGGACCGGGGAGCTGTTTTTT.

The chain carries TRBV12-3 or TRBV12-4 and TRBJ1-2; unclear D gene. CDR3 size: 13 residues. Trimming pared 4 bases from V and 7 bases from J, leaving 13 bases between. The CDR3 DNA is TGTGCCAGCAGTTACGAGCCGTTCCGTGGCTACACCTTC. Its protein product is CASSYEPFRGYTF.

The rearrangement uses TRBV12-3 or TRBV12-4 and TRBJ1-2; possible D gene TRBD1, 5 bases. This CDR3 has 12 residues. Trimming pared 5 bases from V and 12 bases from J, leaving 16 bases between. CDR3 bases: TGTGCCAGCAGTCCCCGAGAGGGGCGGCACACCTTC. Amino acid sequence: CASSPREGRHTF.

This clonotype has a handful of counts. This chain uses TRBV5-1 with TRBJ2-2; D may correspond to TRBD1 or TRBD2 (5 bases each). The germline V and J ends were trimmed by 4 bases and 0 bases, with 13 bases remaining between them. Germline CDR1 is SGHRS and CDR2 is YFSETQ. This CDR3 region has 16 residues. This CDR3 is CASSGPGRTNTGELFF. CDR3 sequence (DNA): TGCGCCAGCAGCGGCCCGGGACGGACGAACACCGGGGAGCTGTTTTTT.

To note about this clonotype: At one of its ends the junction is not consistent with the germline gene, which may arise from a read error. The rearrangement joins TRBV6-4 to TRBJ2-1; D is ambiguous. The CDR3 has 15 amino acids. Germline V gene data show CDR1 as MRHNA and CDR2 as SNTAGT. As DNA, the CDR3 is TGTGCCAGCAGCCTCAGACTTGGCTCCTACAATAAGCAGTTCTTC. This sequence encodes CASSLRLGSYNKQFF.

The chain links TRBV6-2 or TRBV6-3 to TRBJ2-3, with 8 bases matching TRBD1. Germline CDR1 is MNHEY and CDR2 is SVGEGT. The CDR3 sequence is 17 residues long. V gave up 6 bases and J gave up 1 base; unmatched junction bases: 12. The chain's CDR3 is CASRVRPGGLGTDTQYF. In DNA form, the CDR3 reads TGTGCCAGCAGGGTTCGACCAGGGGGCTTAGGCACAGATACGCAGTATTTT.

A word on this clonotype: The germline gene is not matched at one end of the junction; a read error may be the cause. The J gene is TRBJ1-1, the V gene TRBV5-1; a possible D gene is TRBD1 (5 bases). CDR3 length equals 13 residues. Germline values: CDR1 SGHRS, CDR2 YFSETQ. CDR3 amino acids: CASSLDMNTGAFF. The CDR3 DNA reads TGCGCCAGCAGCCTGGACATGAACACTGGAGCTTTCTTT.

The rearrangement joins TRBV21-1 to TRBJ1-1; the table's D call of TRBD1 was not tested on the DNA. TRBV21-1 is flagged as a pseudogene. The CDR3 is 17 amino acids. The chain's CDR3 is CASSKKARGRGGTEAFF. CDR3 coding DNA: TGTGCCAGCAGCAAAAAGGCAAGGGGGCGAGGGGGCACTGAAGCTTTCTTT.

This chain uses TRBV20-1 with TRBJ2-1; 13 bases are shared with TRBD2. Trimming took 5 bases from V and 7 from J; bases not matched to a gene: 5. The length of the CDR3 is 14 residues. Germline V CDR1 and CDR2: DFQATT, SNEGSKA (reference sequence). CDR3: CSAHTSGRGNEQFF. The CDR3, as DNA: TGCAGTGCTCATACTAGCGGGAGGGGGAATGAGCAGTTCTTC.

The CDR3 spells CASSLVALDTQYF. CDR3 sequence (DNA): TGTGCCAGCAGCTTAGTAGCGCTAGATACGCAGTATTTT. The rearrangement links TRBV7-9 to TRBJ2-3, with a weak D call TRBD2 (5 bases). The CDR3 loop spans 13 amino acids. From germline, CDR1 is SEHNR and CDR2 FQNEAQ (reference sequence). V was cut by 1 base and J by 5 bases, with 7 bases left in between.

The V gene is TRBV5-1, the J gene TRBJ2-3; 8 nucleotides match TRBD2. Germline CDR1 SGHRS, CDR2 YFSETQ. CDR3 length: 16 amino acids. The J segment lost 0 bases and the V segment lost 4 bases, leaving 7 bases of the junction unmatched. Written as DNA, the CDR3 is TGCGCCAGCAGCCTCGGACTAGCACAAAGCACAGATACGCAGTATTTT. Its protein is CASSLGLAQSTDTQYF.

This clonotype was observed a handful of times. The chain employs TRBV20-1 and TRBJ2-3; D is possibly TRBD1 or TRBD2 (5 bases each). CDR1 DFQATT and CDR2 SNEGSKA come from the germline V gene (reference sequence). The CDR3 sequence is 15 residues long. The CDR3 nucleotides are TGCAGCGCCCCAGGGCTAGCTGCTAGCACAGATACGCAGTATTTT. It encodes CSAPGLAASTDTQYF.

The V call is TRBV12-3 or TRBV12-4, the J call TRBJ1-1; D uncertain. This CDR3 region has 11 residues. V lost 8 bases and J lost 3, with 7 bases in between. The CDR3 sequence: CASVSYTEAFF. CDR3 in DNA: TGTGCCAGCGTGTCGTACACTGAAGCTTTCTTT.